The clone carrying this TCR beta chain was observed a handful of times. Antigen unknown. The data derive from a study of blood T cells in healthy people across ages. A J-beta primer mix and a sample-barcoded 5' primer were used in a second PCR of roughly 7 to 12 cycles. A 12-random-nucleotide template-switch adaptor tagged each cDNA molecule. TCRdb re-analysed the 5' RACE reads in MiXCR, keeping a single row per CDR3 protein. The table shows roughly 410,000 distinct CDR3 sequences, with 45% to 60% occurring only once. The germline gives CDR1 MNHNS, CDR2 SASEGT. J was trimmed by 10 bases and V by 5 bases; bases with no gene match: 11. This CDR3 contains 14 residues. General study results and limits: It was held that the diversity estimates obtained from one million T cells were underestimates.

The chain uses TRBV6-1 and TRBJ1-2; 9 positions agree with TRBD1. The sequenced sample consisted of blood. The origin of this receptor is a man aged 55-75 years in good health. The CDR3 protein is CASSNRDRATFYTF. CDR3 nucleotides: TGTGCCAGCAGTAACCGGGACAGGGCCACCTTCTACACCTTC.